A selection of T cell receptor beta chains follows, all from one sample in a study of tumor-infiltrating lymphocytes in primary liver carcinoma. TCRdb re-called the multiplex PCR reads with MiXCR, one entry per CDR3 protein. The sample contains 330,000 or so distinct CDR3 sequences, 65% of which appear only once. Sequenced input: peripheral blood. All receptors derive from a man aged 35 to 55 with primary liver carcinoma and hepatitis B virus infection. The CDR3 runs from the conserved cysteine through the conserved F or W. Fields, in order: J gene, V gene, D gene, clone size, CDR3 DNA, CDR3 protein. The D gene is left open where the match is weak. Only part of the rows carry a size: once, few, many, or a class if the clone is expanded.

>TRBJ2-7|TRBV6-2/TRBV6-3|.|few
TGTGCCAGCAGTTACAGCACCTACGAGCAGTGCTTC
CASSYSTYEQCF
>TRBJ2-1|TRBV28|TRBD2|few
TGTGCCAGCACCATACAACACGAACCGGGACTAGGCTCCTACAATGAGCAGTTCTTC
CASTIQHEPGLGSYNEQFF
>TRBJ2-2|TRBV4-1|TRBD1|.
TGCGCCGGCAGCCAAGATCAACAGGGGGCTCAAAACGGGGAGCTGTTTTTT
CAGSQDQQGAQNGELFF
>TRBJ1-2|TRBV4-2|.|many
TGTGCCAGCAGCCAAGACCAGGCCTCCTATGGCTACACCTTC
CASSQDQASYGYTF
>TRBJ2-1|TRBV11-2|TRBD2|.
TGTGCCAGTAGTAAAGCGGGAGCGACTTACAATGAGCAGTTATTC
CASSKAGATYNEQLF
>TRBJ2-4|TRBV6-1|.|.
TGTGCCAGCAATGGAGGGGGGGCGAATTTTAAAAACATTCAGTGCTTC
CASNGGGANFKNIQCF
>TRBJ2-5|TRBV5-1|.|.
TGCGCCAGCAGCTTGGCCGGGCCCCGGGGAGAGACCCAGTACTTC
CASSLAGPRGETQYF
>TRBJ2-7|TRBV11-2|TRBD1|.
TGTGCCAACAGCTTATCTCCTGGACAGGGGTGCTACGAGCAGTACTTC
CANSLSPGQGCYEQYF
>TRBJ1-5|TRBV4-1|.|many
TGCGCCAGCAGCCGTCCGGGGGCAGATAGCAATCAGCCCCAGCATTTT
CASSRPGADSNQPQHF
>TRBJ2-7|TRBV4-1|TRBD2|.
TGCGCCAGCAGCCGAGAAAGGACTAGCGGGAGTATCTACGAGCAGTACTTC
CASSRERTSGSIYEQYF
>TRBJ1-1|TRBV6-2/TRBV6-3|TRBD1|many
TGTGCCAGCAGGGGATGGACAGGGCGAATGACTGAAGCTTTCTTT
CASRGWTGRMTEAFF
>TRBJ2-3|TRBV5-4|TRBD2|.
TGTGCCAGCACCGATAAGCGGACTAGCGGTAGCACAGATACGCAGTATTTT
CASTDKRTSGSTDTQYF
>TRBJ2-3|TRBV11-2|TRBD2|.
TGTGCCAGCAACTCCACTCCTAGCGGCCCCGGGGGTACGCAGTACTTT
CASNSTPSGPGGTQYF
>TRBJ1-2|TRBV29-1|.|many
TGCAGCGTTGAGGGACAAATAGCTAACTATGGCTACACCTTC
CSVEGQIANYGYTF
>TRBJ2-3|TRBV29-1|.|many
TGCAGCGTTGAGGGCAGGGGGGGCACAGATACGCAGTATTTT
CSVEGRGGTDTQYF
>TRBJ2-1|TRBV11-1|.|.
TGTGCCAGCAACTTATCGACTCTTGAGCAGTTCTTC
CASNLSTLEQFF
>TRBJ2-5|TRBV11-2|TRBD2|many
TGTGCCAGCAGCTCGGGACTAGAGGAGACCCAGTACTTC
CASSSGLEETQYF
>TRBJ2-5|TRBV11-2|TRBD2|.
TGTTCCAGCAGCGGGGGACGACAAGAGACCCAGTACTTC
CSSSGGRQETQYF
>TRBJ2-7|TRBV11-2|.|.
TGTGCCAGCAGCTTGGGGTACTACTCCTACAAGCAGTACTTC
CASSLGYYSYKQYF
>TRBJ2-7|TRBV11-2|.|.
TGTGCCAGCAGCTCCAACCGTCAGGTCTTCGAGCAGTACTTC
CASSSNRQVFEQYF
>TRBJ1-5|TRBV28|.|once
TGTGCCAGCGGTTTTGGCGGTGGCAATCAGCCCCAGCATTTT
CASGFGGGNQPQHF
>TRBJ2-2|TRBV5-1|TRBD1|.
TGCGCCAGCAGTCGTGGACAGGTGTCCACCGGGGAGCTGTTTTTT
CASSRGQVSTGELFF
>TRBJ2-7|TRBV5-4|TRBD2|few
TGTGCCAGCAGCTTGCCAGCGGGAGGGGGCGAGCAGTACTTC
CASSLPAGGGEQYF
>TRBJ2-7|TRBV6-6|.|many
TGTGCCAGCAGGGAGGCGGGACGGAGCTCCTACGAGCAGTACTTC
CASREAGRSSYEQYF
>TRBJ2-1|TRBV11-2|TRBD2|.
TGTGCCAGCAGCTTAGATGATAGCGGGAGTATCAATGAGCAGTTCTTC
CASSLDDSGSINEQFF
>TRBJ2-3|TRBV28|TRBD2|.
TGTGCAAGCAGCCCGTCTAGCGGAGCTAGCACAGATACGCAGTATTTT
CASSPSSGASTDTQYF
>TRBJ1-2|TRBV18|.|.
TGTGCAAGCTCACCGGGACAAGGGGCGTTCGGCTACACGTTC
CASSPGQGAFGYTF
>TRBJ1-1|TRBV7-9|.|.
TGTGCCAGCAGCTTAAGGGGTGGAGAAGCTTTCTTT
CASSLRGGEAFF
>TRBJ2-1|TRBV11-2|.|.
TGTACCAGGAGCTTTCGGCCCCAAGAGACCCAGTTCTTC
CTRSFRPQETQFF
>TRBJ2-1|TRBV29-1|TRBD2|.
TGCAGCGTTGAAGAGAGCGGGAGCACCTACAATGTGCAGTTCTTC
CSVEESGSTYNVQFF
>TRBJ2-7|TRBV6-1|.|.
TGTGCCAGCAATGAGGCTCATTTGCAGGGTATCTACGAGCAGTACTTC
CASNEAHLQGIYEQYF
>TRBJ2-3|TRBV6-1|.|.
TGTGCCAGCAGTAAATTCCCTATCGGAAGCACAGATACGCAGTATTTT
CASSKFPIGSTDTQYF
>TRBJ2-2|TRBV24-1|.|few
TGTGCCACCAGTGATTTGGGGCTAGCGAGCACCGGGGAGCTGTTTTTT
CATSDLGLASTGELFF
>TRBJ2-3|TRBV5-1|.|.
TGCGCCAGCAGCTTCGGCTGCTTTAGCACAGATACGAAGTATTTT
CASSFGCFSTDTKYF